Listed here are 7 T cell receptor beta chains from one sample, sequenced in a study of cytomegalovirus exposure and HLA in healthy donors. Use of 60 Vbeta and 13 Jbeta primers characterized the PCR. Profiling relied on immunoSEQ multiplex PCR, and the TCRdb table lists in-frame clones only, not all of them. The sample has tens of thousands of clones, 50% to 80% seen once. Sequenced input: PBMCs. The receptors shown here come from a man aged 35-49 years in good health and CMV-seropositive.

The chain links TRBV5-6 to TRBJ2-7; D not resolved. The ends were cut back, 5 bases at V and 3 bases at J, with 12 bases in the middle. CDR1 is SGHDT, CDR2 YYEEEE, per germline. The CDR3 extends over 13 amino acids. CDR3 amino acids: CASRPVEDYEQYF. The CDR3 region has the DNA TGTGCCAGCAGACCCGTAGAGGACTACGAGCAGTACTTC.

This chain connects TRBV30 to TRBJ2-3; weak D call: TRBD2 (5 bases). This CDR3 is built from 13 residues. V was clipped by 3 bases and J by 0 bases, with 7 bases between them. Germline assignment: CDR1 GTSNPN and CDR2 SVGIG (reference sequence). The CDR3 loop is CAWSRTSTDTQYF. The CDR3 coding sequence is TGTGCCTGGAGCCGGACTAGCACAGATACGCAGTATTTT.

CDR3 residues: CASSYSKTDQETQYF. In DNA form, the CDR3 reads TGTGCCAGCAGTTACTCGAAAACAGACCAAGAGACCCAGTACTTC. This chain links TRBV6-5 with TRBJ2-5, with D hard to call. The CDR3 has 15 residues. The V end lost 0 bases, the J end lost 0 bases, and 8 bases lay between the germline ends. CDR1 and CDR2 from the germline V gene are MNHEY and SVGAGI.

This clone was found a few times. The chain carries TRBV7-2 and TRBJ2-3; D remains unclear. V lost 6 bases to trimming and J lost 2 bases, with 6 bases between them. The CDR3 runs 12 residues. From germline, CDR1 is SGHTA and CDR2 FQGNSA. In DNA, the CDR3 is TGTGCCAGCAGGCGGTTCACAGATACGCAGTATTTT. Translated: CASRRFTDTQYF.

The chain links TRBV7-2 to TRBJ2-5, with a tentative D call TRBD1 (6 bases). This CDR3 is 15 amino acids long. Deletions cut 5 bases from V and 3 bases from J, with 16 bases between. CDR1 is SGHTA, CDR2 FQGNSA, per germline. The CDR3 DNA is TGTGCCAGCAGCGCCTATTCGACAGGAGAAGAGACCCAGTACTTC. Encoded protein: CASSAYSTGEETQYF.

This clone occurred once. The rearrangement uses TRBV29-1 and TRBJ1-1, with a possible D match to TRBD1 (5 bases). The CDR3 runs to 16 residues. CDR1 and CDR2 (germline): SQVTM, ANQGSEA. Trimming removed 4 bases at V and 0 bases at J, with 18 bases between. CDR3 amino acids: CSVVRQPKAMNTEAFF. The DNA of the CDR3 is TGCAGCGTTGTTAGACAGCCAAAGGCCATGAACACTGAAGCTTTCTTT.

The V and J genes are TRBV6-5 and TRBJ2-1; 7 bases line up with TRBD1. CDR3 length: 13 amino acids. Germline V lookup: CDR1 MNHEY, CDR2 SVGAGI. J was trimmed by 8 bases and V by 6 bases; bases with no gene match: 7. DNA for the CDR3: TGTGCCAGCAGAGACTTACAGGGGTATGAGCAGTTCTTC. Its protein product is CASRDLQGYEQFF.